The next 19 T cell receptor beta chains were all read from a single sample in a study of cytomegalovirus exposure and HLA in healthy donors. PCR primers comprised 60 Vbeta and 13 Jbeta primers. TCRdb's table, derived via immunoSEQ multiplex PCR, lists solely in-frame clones and lacks some. This sample has over 65,000 clones, with approximately 77% found just once. The sequencing input was PBMCs. Source of these receptors: a woman in her 30s in good health and CMV-seropositive.

The chain employs TRBV15 and TRBJ2-3; 8 nucleotides line up with TRBD2. Germline trimming cut 0 bases from V and 2 bases from J; bases unmatched to any gene: 4. Germline CDR1 and CDR2: LNHNV and YYDKDF (reference sequence). This CDR3 has 16 residues. The CDR3 DNA is TGTGCCACCAGCAGAGATCCGGGAGGGTTCACAGATACGCAGTATTTT. Its translation is CATSRDPGGFTDTQYF.

The chain links TRBV28 to TRBJ1-2; 8 nucleotides agree with TRBD1. The CDR3 loop spans 15 amino acids. Germline CDR1 and CDR2: MDHEN and SYDVKM. J was trimmed by 2 bases and V by 4 bases; bases with no gene match: 6. CDR3 nucleotide sequence: TGTGCCAGCAGTTCAGGGGGCGCAGGGAACTATGGCTACACCTTC. It encodes CASSSGGAGNYGYTF.

This chain joins TRBV7-2 and TRBJ2-5; TRBD2 aligns across 10 bases. Per the germline V gene, CDR1 is SGHTA and CDR2 is FQGNSA. CDR3 length: 15 residues. J lost 7 bases, V lost 4 bases, and 9 bases had no gene match. The CDR3 reads CASSSSGRAEGTQYF. CDR3 sequence (DNA): TGTGCCAGCAGCTCAAGCGGGAGGGCCGAGGGGACCCAGTACTTC.

The chain combines TRBV11-2 with TRBJ2-3; D perhaps matches TRBD2 (6 bases). CDR1 and CDR2 (germline): SGHAT, FQNNGV. The CDR3 runs 16 residues. The V gene lost 5 bases and the J gene lost 0 bases, with 15 bases spanning the gap. The CDR3 reads CASSRISGSSTDTQYF. CDR3 nucleotides: TGTGCCAGCAGCCGGATTAGCGGTTCTAGCACAGATACGCAGTATTTT. Supplemented by reference TRBV11-2 and TRBJ2-3, the full variable domain reads EAGVAQSPRYKIIEKRQSVAFWCNPISGHATLYWYQQILGQGPKLLIQFQNNGVVDDSQLPKDRFSAERLKGVDSTLKIQPAKLEDSAVYLCASSRISGSSTDTQYFGPGTRLTVL.

The chain has TRBV14 and TRBJ2-7; D call uncertain. Germline V lookup: CDR1 SGHDN, CDR2 FVKESK. V lost 0 bases to trimming and J lost 3 bases, with 9 bases between them. This CDR3 contains 14 residues. CDR3 sequence reads: CASSQDFRGYEQYF. The CDR3 region has the DNA TGTGCCAGCAGCCAAGATTTCAGAGGCTACGAGCAGTACTTC.

This clone appeared a few times. The V gene is TRBV4-3, the J gene TRBJ1-1; D perhaps matches TRBD1 (5 bases). CDR3 length equals 15 residues. The ends were cut back, 1 base at V and 4 bases at J, with 13 bases in the middle. Looked up from germline, CDR1 is LGHNA and CDR2 is YSLEER. The CDR3 region has the DNA TGCGCCAGCAGCCAAGGCGGGGGTTGGAGCACTGAAGCTTTCTTT. It yields the protein CASSQGGGWSTEAFF.

The chain has TRBV7-9 and TRBJ1-5; possibly TRBD1 for D (5 bases). CDR3 size: 15 residues. In germline, CDR1 is SEHNR, CDR2 FQNEAQ (reference sequence). V shed 0 bases and J shed 6 bases, with 12 bases lying between them. CDR3 bases: TGTGCCAGCAGCTTAGCGGACCAGGGAAGTCAGCCCCAGCATTTT. Encoded protein: CASSLADQGSQPQHF.

This clone was seen many times. The chain combines TRBV6-1 with TRBJ2-7; a possible D gene is TRBD2 (6 bases). This CDR3 has 14 amino acids. The germline V gene encodes CDR1 MNHNS and CDR2 SASEGT. Between the trimmed V and J ends, which lost 3 bases and 2 bases, there was a span of 11 bases. The CDR3 region is CASSEGLMTYEQYF. In nucleotides, the CDR3 is TGTGCCAGCAGTGAGGGACTTATGACCTACGAGCAGTACTTC.

This clone was seen only a few times. The chain is built from TRBV6-5 and TRBJ1-4, with TRBD1 matching 10 bases. V shed 0 bases and J 8 bases; nucleotides not matched to a gene: 3. In germline, CDR1 is MNHEY, CDR2 SVGAGI. This CDR3 spans 15 amino acids. The CDR3 is CASSYSGTGDEKLFF. CDR3 DNA: TGTGCCAGCAGTTACTCCGGGACAGGGGACGAAAAACTGTTTTTT.

This clone was observed a few times. The rearrangement joins TRBV7-2 to TRBJ1-5; a possible D gene is TRBD1 (6 bases). Germline CDR1 is SGHTA and CDR2 is FQGNSA. The CDR3 has 15 amino acids. Trimming left V 1 base short and J 7 bases short, with 14 bases between. This CDR3 is CASSLVWGGGQPQHF. The DNA of the CDR3 is TGTGCCAGCAGCTTAGTGTGGGGGGGCGGGCAGCCCCAGCATTTT.

This chain links TRBV5-1 with TRBJ2-1; 12 nucleotides line up with TRBD2. The V gene end was trimmed by 3 bases and the J gene end by 9 bases; junction bases not matched to a gene: 16. Germline lookup yields CDR1 SGHRS and CDR2 YFSETQ. The CDR3 covers 18 residues. CDR3 bases: TGCGCCAGCAGCTATTTGCCTCGGACTAGCGGGATCGCCGCTGAGCAGTTCTTC. Encoded protein: CASSYLPRTSGIAAEQFF.

The chain combines TRBV29-1 with TRBJ2-4; a possible D gene is TRBD2 (6 bases). V lost 5 bases and J 6 bases, leaving 17 bases between the germline ends. Per the germline V gene, CDR1 is SQVTM and CDR2 is ANQGSEA. CDR3 size: 14 residues. The DNA of the CDR3 is TGCAGCGTTTCCCGCGGGGAGACGCGAAACATTCAGTACTTC. Protein: CSVSRGETRNIQYF.

This chain joins TRBV7-8 and TRBJ2-7; a weak D match, TRBD1 (5 bases). Looked up from germline, CDR1 is SGHVS and CDR2 is FQNEAQ. V lost 3 bases, J lost 3 bases, and 9 bases lay in between. The CDR3 length is 13 residues. CDR3 sequence reads: CASSFQGLYEQYF. The CDR3 DNA reads TGTGCCAGCAGCTTTCAGGGTCTCTACGAGCAGTACTTC.

The rearrangement uses TRBV10-3 and TRBJ2-1; 8 nucleotides line up with TRBD2. The ends lost 10 bases at V and 5 bases at J; junction bases unmatched: 10. Looked up from germline, CDR1 is ENHRY and CDR2 is SYGVKD. This CDR3 has 14 amino acids. The CDR3 spells CATRTSGTNNEQFF. The CDR3 DNA follows: TGTGCCACCCGTACTAGCGGTACTAACAATGAGCAGTTCTTC.

This clone has just a few counts. The rearrangement joins TRBV6-5 to TRBJ1-5, with D possibly being TRBD1 (5 bases). This CDR3 region has 15 residues. Trimming left V 6 bases short and J 0 bases short, with 12 bases between. The germline CDR1 and CDR2 sequences are MNHEY and SVGAGI. The CDR3 DNA reads TGTGCCAGCAGGCCTTTCAGGGATAGCAATCAGCCCCAGCATTTT. Its protein product is CASRPFRDSNQPQHF.

The chain couples TRBV11-2 to TRBJ2-7; 11 positions match TRBD2. CDR3 length equals 16 residues. Trimming cost V 4 bases and J 2 bases; bases outside gene matches: 7. From germline, CDR1 is SGHAT and CDR2 FQNNGV. This chain's CDR3 is CASSSWTSGFPYEQYF. The CDR3 DNA reads as TGTGCCAGCAGCTCCTGGACTAGCGGGTTCCCCTACGAGCAGTACTTC.

The chain uses TRBV29-1 and TRBJ1-2, with unresolved D. The germline V gene encodes CDR1 SQVTM and CDR2 ANQGSEA. The V and J ends lost 6 bases and 1 base respectively, with 12 bases between them. The CDR3 length is 13 residues. In DNA, the CDR3 is TGCAGCGTCCCCACGGGGTTTAACTATGGCTACACCTTC. Its translation: CSVPTGFNYGYTF. Supplemented by reference TRBV29-1 and TRBJ1-2, the full variable domain reads SAVISQKPSRDICQRGTSLTIQCQVDSQVTMMFWYRQQPGQSLTLIATANQGSEATYESGFVIDKFPISRPNLTFSTLTVSNMSPEDSSIYLCSVPTGFNYGYTFGSGTRLTVV.

This clone has only a few counts. The V call is TRBV5-1, the J call TRBJ2-1; 9 bases agree with TRBD2. Per the germline V gene, CDR1 is SGHRS and CDR2 is YFSETQ. Trimming at V came to 0 bases and at J to 10 bases, leaving 8 bases not matched to a gene. This CDR3 has 15 amino acids. CDR3 protein: CASSLGGGARGEQFF. CDR3 in DNA: TGCGCCAGCAGCTTGGGCGGGGGGGCAAGGGGCGAGCAGTTCTTC. Full variable domain (missing parts from reference TRBV5-1 and TRBJ2-1): KAGVTQTPRYLIKTRGQQVTLSCSPISGHRSVSWYQQTPGQGLQFLFEYFSETQRNKGNFPGRFSGRQFSNSRSEMNVSTLELGDSALYLCASSLGGGARGEQFFGPGTRLTVL.

The V gene is TRBV9, the J gene TRBJ1-2; D is possibly TRBD1 (5 bases). V dropped 2 bases and J dropped 0 bases, with 17 bases sitting between them. CDR3 length: 17 residues. Germline CDR1 reads SGDLS; CDR2 reads YYNGEE. This CDR3 is CASSVGGSWVANYGYTF. Here the CDR3 DNA reads TGTGCCAGCAGCGTCGGGGGGAGCTGGGTAGCTAACTATGGCTACACCTTC. Together with reference TRBV9 and TRBJ1-2, the CDR3 gives the full variable domain: DSGVTQTPKHLITATGQRVTLRCSPRSGDLSVYWYQQSLDQGLQFLIQYYNGEERAKGNILERFSAQQFPDLHSELNLSSLELGDSALYFCASSVGGSWVANYGYTFGSGTRLTVV.